What follows are 22 T cell receptor beta chains derived from one specimen sequenced in a study of T cell repertoires in cytomegalovirus infection. These TCRs' antigens remain unknown. TCRdb reprocessed the reads with MiXCR, giving one entry per CDR3 protein. The sample includes hundreds of thousands of distinct CDR3 sequences, around a third of them seen just once. The sequenced sample was cultured PBMCs, obtained from culture after CMV antigen stimulation. The receptors shown here come from a human donor in good health (CMV status not recorded). Some clones in this sample may be carry-over from other donors' samples.

This clonotype has only a few counts. The rearrangement joins TRBV18 to TRBJ2-3; D gene ambiguous. Trimming cost V 3 bases and J 0 bases, with 13 bases left between them. The V gene's germline CDR1 is KGHSH and CDR2 LQKENI. This CDR3 comprises 16 residues. The CDR3, as DNA: TGTGCCAGCTCACCGTGGGCAGAAACTAGCACAGATACGCAGTATTTT. Translated, it gives CASSPWAETSTDTQYF.

The chain employs TRBV7-6 and TRBJ1-6; D perhaps matches TRBD1 (5 bases). The germline V and J ends were trimmed by 1 base and 7 bases, with 11 bases remaining between them. There are 15 residues in the CDR3. Germline lookup yields CDR1 SGHVS and CDR2 FNYEAQ. CDR3 DNA sequence: TGTGCCAGCAGCTTAGTCGGGGAGGGGAATTCACCCCTCCACTTT. Its translation: CASSLVGEGNSPLHF.

The chain employs TRBV7-9 and TRBJ2-5; 9 nucleotides agree with TRBD1. V was clipped by 6 bases and J by 5 bases; unmatched bases: 4. CDR1 is SEHNR, CDR2 FQNEAQ, per germline (reference sequence). The CDR3 is 13 amino acids. CDR3 region: CASSTDRGETQYF. CDR3 coding DNA: TGTGCCAGCAGTACCGACAGGGGGGAGACCCAGTACTTC.

The chain joins TRBV20-1 to TRBJ2-1; no definite D call. Per germline, CDR1 DFQATT and CDR2 SNEGSKA (reference sequence). This CDR3 spans 13 amino acids. V shed 1 base and J shed 3 bases, with 7 bases lying between them. CDR3 amino acids: CSARGSFYNEQFF. The DNA of the CDR3 is TGCAGTGCTAGAGGGAGTTTCTACAATGAGCAGTTCTTC.

The chain couples TRBV7-9 to TRBJ1-1, with TRBD1 as a possible D gene (6 bases). Germline-derived CDR1 and CDR2 are SEHNR and FQNEAQ (reference sequence). Trimming stripped 5 bases from V and 4 bases from J, with 11 bases between. The CDR3 is 13 residues long. The CDR3 protein is CASSPRGRTEAFF. CDR3 nucleotides: TGTGCCAGCAGCCCCCGGGGGCGCACTGAAGCTTTCTTT.

This clonotype was found once. V usage is TRBV6-6 and J usage is TRBJ1-1; D is unclear. Trimming cost V 4 bases and J 5 bases, with 17 bases left between them. There are 15 residues in the CDR3. Per germline, CDR1 MNHNY and CDR2 SVGAGI (reference sequence). The CDR3 reads CASSFGLSKWTEAFF. CDR3 DNA: TGTGCCAGCAGTTTTGGACTGTCCAAGTGGACTGAAGCTTTCTTT.

This clonotype was seen repeatedly, ten times or more. The V call is TRBV7-2, the J call TRBJ2-1; possibly TRBD1 for D (6 bases). The V gene's germline CDR1 is SGHTA and CDR2 FQGNSA. This CDR3 comprises 16 residues. The V end lost 5 bases, the J end lost 4 bases, and 18 bases lay between the germline ends. DNA for the CDR3: TGTGCCAGCAGCCCCGGGGTGGGGCAGGGGTACAATGAGCAGTTCTTC. The encoded protein is CASSPGVGQGYNEQFF.

Comment on this clonotype: This likely comes from a read error, as the CDR3 has no conserved phenylalanine or tryptophan at its end. The gene calls are TRBV2 and TRBJ2-1; D remains ambiguous. V was cut by 6 bases and J by 7 bases, with 7 bases left in between. The germline V gene encodes CDR1 SNHLY and CDR2 FYNNEI. The CDR3 is 11 residues long. The CDR3 bases are TGTGCCAGCAGCGGAAGGAATGAGCAGTTCCTC. It encodes CASSGRNEQFL.

This clonotype was seen a few times. The genes are TRBV14 and TRBJ2-2, with TRBD1 as a possible D gene (6 bases). The CDR3 runs to 14 residues. Trimming shortened V by 5 bases and J by 6 bases, and 13 bases separated the two germline ends. Germline CDR1 is SGHDN and CDR2 is FVKESK. In nucleotides, the CDR3 is TGTGCCAGCAGCTCAACAGGGTACTCCGGGGAGCTGTTTTTT. It encodes CASSSTGYSGELFF.

This clonotype was seen a few times. The chain employs TRBV7-2 and TRBJ1-3; D gene unclear. Trimming took off 1 base at V and 0 bases at J, with 10 bases between the two ends. The CDR3 covers 16 residues. Germline V gene data show CDR1 as SGHTA and CDR2 as FQGNSA. The CDR3 region is CASSLGRGSSGNTIYF. The CDR3 coding sequence is TGTGCCAGCAGCTTAGGGCGGGGAAGCTCTGGAAACACCATATATTTT.

The chain combines TRBV7-9 with TRBJ1-5; D not resolved. V was clipped by 8 bases and J by 9 bases, with 23 bases between them. CDR1 and CDR2 from the germline V gene are SEHNR and FQNEAQ (reference sequence). The CDR3 runs 15 residues. As DNA, the CDR3 is TGTGCCAGCTCCTCCCCCACCGGGCCACCCGGGCCCCAGCATTTT. It yields the protein CASSSPTGPPGPQHF.

This clonotype showed up many times. CDR3 region: CASSLVAGETYEQYF. For the CDR3, the DNA is TGTGCCAGCAGCTTAGTTGCGGGAGAAACCTACGAGCAGTACTTC. J is TRBJ2-7 and V is TRBV7-2, with TRBD2 identical over 7 bases. Germline values: CDR1 SGHTA, CDR2 FQGNSA. This CDR3 region has 15 residues. The ends lost 1 base at V and 2 bases at J; junction bases unmatched: 5.

This clonotype was seen a single time. This chain connects TRBV11-2 to TRBJ2-5, with D tentatively TRBD1 (6 bases). Germline V gene sequence: CDR1 SGHAT, CDR2 FQNNGV. The V and J ends lost 5 bases and 6 bases respectively, with 16 bases between them. The CDR3 is made up of 14 amino acids. CDR3 region: CASSLLRWDKTQYF. Here the CDR3 DNA reads TGTGCCAGCAGCCTCTTACGGTGGGACAAGACCCAGTACTTC.

This chain uses TRBV10-3 with TRBJ2-7; D is uncertain. Germline V gene lookup returns CDR1 ENHRY and CDR2 SYGVKD. The CDR3 totals 12 residues. Trimming took 5 bases from V and 5 from J, leaving 10 bases between them. The CDR3 sequence: CAISSEVHEQYF. DNA of the CDR3: TGTGCCATCAGTTCAGAGGTCCACGAGCAGTACTTC.

The chain uses TRBV7-6 and TRBJ1-1, with a tentative D call TRBD1 (5 bases). The V gene's germline CDR1 is SGHVS and CDR2 FNYEAQ. The CDR3 length is 15 residues. Between the trimmed V and J ends, which lost 4 bases and 4 bases, there was a span of 16 bases. DNA of the CDR3: TGTGCCAGCAGCTGGACGGGGACTTATGGCACTGAAGCTTTCTTT. This encodes CASSWTGTYGTEAFF.

As to this clonotype: This likely comes from a read error, as the CDR3 has no conserved phenylalanine or tryptophan at its end. Because the CDR3's place on the DNA is in doubt, the DNA is left out and the CDR3 is given as listed by TCRdb. The chain joins TRBV28 to TRBJ2-4; the D call of TRBD1 is as the table states it, not checked on the DNA. Germline V gene sequence: CDR1 MDHEN, CDR2 SYDVKM. Including both end residues, the CDR3 is 11 amino acids long. CDR3 in amino acids: CASSLFGQGSR.

A few counts support this clonotype. This rearrangement joins TRBV20-1 to TRBJ2-7; tentative D call: TRBD2 (5 bases). The CDR3 is made up of 16 amino acids. V was pared by 6 bases and J by 0 bases, with 21 bases between. CDR1 is DFQATT, CDR2 SNEGSKA, per germline (reference sequence). CDR3 region: CSAGRGPSGDSYEQYF. In DNA form, the CDR3 reads TGCAGTGCCGGAAGAGGTCCCTCCGGGGACTCCTACGAGCAGTACTTC.

This clonotype was counted between two and nine times. The V gene is TRBV7-9, the J gene TRBJ1-5; D remains unclear. The CDR3 consists of 11 residues. The V gene lost 5 bases and the J gene lost 8 bases, with 7 bases spanning the gap. CDR1 is SEHNR, CDR2 FQNEAQ, per germline (reference sequence). The CDR3 nucleotides read TGTGCCAGCAGCGATTCGGAGCCCCAGCATTTT. It translates to CASSDSEPQHF.

This clonotype was observed at least ten times. The chain couples TRBV7-2 to TRBJ2-1; 7 nucleotides align to TRBD2. V was pared by 1 base and J by 7 bases, with 7 bases of the junction left unmatched. Germline CDR1 SGHTA, CDR2 FQGNSA. This CDR3 spans 15 amino acids. As DNA, the CDR3 is TGTGCCAGCAGCTTAGGGCGGGAGTACCGGAATGAGCAGTTCTTC. Its protein is CASSLGREYRNEQFF.

The gene calls are TRBV7-6 and TRBJ2-3; 7 nucleotides agree with TRBD2. CDR3 length: 15 amino acids. J lost 2 bases, V lost 3 bases, and 5 bases had no gene match. Germline V CDR1 and CDR2: SGHVS, FNYEAQ. The CDR3 is CASSFTGGTTDTQYF. Here the CDR3 DNA reads TGTGCCAGCAGCTTCACCGGGGGGACCACAGATACGCAGTATTTT.

This clonotype was observed a handful of times. V gene TRBV18 combines with J gene TRBJ1-1, with 7 bases fitting TRBD1. The CDR3 sequence is 15 residues long. The trim removed 4 bases at V and 0 bases at J, leaving 5 bases unmatched. CDR1 KGHSH and CDR2 LQKENI come from the germline V gene. The CDR3 sequence is CASSQGQVLNTEAFF. CDR3 nucleotides: TGTGCCAGCTCACAAGGACAGGTACTGAACACTGAAGCTTTCTTT.

The V gene is TRBV28, the J gene TRBJ1-3; D not certain. The V end lost 2 bases, the J end lost 7 bases, and 12 bases lay between the germline ends. The CDR3 covers 14 residues. Per the germline V gene, CDR1 is MDHEN and CDR2 is SYDVKM. CDR3 amino acids: CASSLTPRRNTIYF. DNA of the CDR3: TGTGCCAGCAGTTTAACGCCGCGCCGTAACACCATATATTTT.